A selection of T cell receptor beta chains follows, all from one sample in a study of CD8 T cells in ankylosing spondylitis. TCRdb itself ran the 5' RACE reads through MiXCR, one entry per CDR3 protein. Among almost 250,000 distinct CDR3 sequences listed, under 35% were seen once. The sample was blood, either unsorted or a sorted T cell fraction (not recorded which). These receptors all stem from a male donor with ankylosing spondylitis or in good health (not recorded which). The CDR3 runs from the conserved cysteine through the conserved F or W. Fields, in order: V gene, clone size, J gene, D gene, CDR3 protein, CDR3 DNA. A D gene is named only where the DNA matches it firmly. Not every row has a clone size; where given, it reads once, few, many or a size class.

TRBV20-1	.	TRBJ2-3	TRBD2	CSASKAGVTDTQYF	TGCAGTGCTAGTAAAGCGGGGGTAACAGATACGCAGTATTTT
TRBV2	.	TRBJ1-5	.	CASSADSRNQPQHF	TGTGCCAGCAGTGCGGACAGTCGAAATCAGCCCCAGCATTTT
TRBV10-3	.	TRBJ2-5	TRBD2	CAISDSTLAGGQETQYF	TGTGCCATCAGTGACTCGACACTAGCGGGGGGTCAAGAGACCCAGTACTTC
TRBV4-1	.	TRBJ2-5	TRBD1	CASSQQTGKETQYF	TGCGCCAGCAGCCAACAGACAGGGAAGGAGACCCAGTACTTC
TRBV5-1	few	TRBJ2-3	TRBD1	CASSERQGSDTQYF	TGCGCCAGCAGCGAAAGACAGGGTTCAGATACGCAGTATTTT
TRBV20-1	.	TRBJ2-7	TRBD2	CSAPHTSGGAYEQYF	TGCAGTGCGCCCCATACTAGCGGGGGGGCCTACGAGCAGTACTTC
TRBV9	.	TRBJ1-1	.	CASSRYSGGDPEAFF	TGTGCCAGCAGTCGCTACTCCGGGGGAGACCCTGAAGCTTTCTTT
TRBV5-8	.	TRBJ2-4	.	CASSLLKNIQYF	TGTGCCAGCAGCTTGCTAAAAAACATTCAGTACTTC
TRBV4-2	once	TRBJ1-6	TRBD1	CASSQNEGALNSPLHF	TGTGCCAGCAGCCAAAATGAGGGGGCGCTTAATTCACCCCTCCACTTT
TRBV19	.	TRBJ2-7	.	CASSSGTGPYEQYF	TGTGCCAGTAGTAGCGGAACAGGGCCCTACGAGCAGTACTTC